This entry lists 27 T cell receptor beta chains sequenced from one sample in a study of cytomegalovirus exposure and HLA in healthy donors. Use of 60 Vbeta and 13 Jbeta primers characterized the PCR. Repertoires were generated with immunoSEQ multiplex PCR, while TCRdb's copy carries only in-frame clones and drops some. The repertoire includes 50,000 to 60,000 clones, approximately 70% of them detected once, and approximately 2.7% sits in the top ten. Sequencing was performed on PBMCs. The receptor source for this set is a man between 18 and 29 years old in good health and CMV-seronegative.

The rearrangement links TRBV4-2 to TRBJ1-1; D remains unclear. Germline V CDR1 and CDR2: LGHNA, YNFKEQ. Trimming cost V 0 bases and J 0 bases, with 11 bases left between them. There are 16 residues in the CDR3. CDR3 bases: TGTGCCAGCAGCCAAGATGTAGCCAGACTGAACACTGAAGCTTTCTTT. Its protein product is CASSQDVARLNTEAFF.

The CDR3 DNA reads as TGTGCCAGCAGCGGCGACTCCGTCGGGGAAAACACCATATATTTT. It yields the protein CASSGDSVGENTIYF. The chain couples TRBV9 to TRBJ1-3; D is uncertain. V lost 3 bases, J lost 6 bases, and 16 bases lay in between. The CDR3 is 15 amino acids. Germline lookup yields CDR1 SGDLS and CDR2 YYNGEE.

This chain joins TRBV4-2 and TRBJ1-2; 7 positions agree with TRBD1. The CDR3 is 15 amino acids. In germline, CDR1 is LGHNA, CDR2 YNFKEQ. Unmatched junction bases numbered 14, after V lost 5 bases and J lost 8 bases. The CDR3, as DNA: TGTGCCAGCAGCTCGGGGGACAGCCTCACAGGGGGCTACACCTTC. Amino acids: CASSSGDSLTGGYTF.

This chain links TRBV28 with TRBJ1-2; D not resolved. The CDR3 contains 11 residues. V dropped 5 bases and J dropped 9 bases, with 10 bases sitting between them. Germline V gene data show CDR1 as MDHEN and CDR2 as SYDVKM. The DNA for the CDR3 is TGTGCCAGCAGTGCGGTGTCAAGCTACACCTTC. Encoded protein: CASSAVSSYTF.

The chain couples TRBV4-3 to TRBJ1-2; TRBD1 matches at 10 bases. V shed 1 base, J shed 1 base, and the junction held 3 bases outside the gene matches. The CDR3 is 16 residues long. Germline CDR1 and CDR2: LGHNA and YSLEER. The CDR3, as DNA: TGCGCCAGCAGCCAAGCTGACAGGGGGCTTAACTATGGCTACACCTTC. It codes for CASSQADRGLNYGYTF.

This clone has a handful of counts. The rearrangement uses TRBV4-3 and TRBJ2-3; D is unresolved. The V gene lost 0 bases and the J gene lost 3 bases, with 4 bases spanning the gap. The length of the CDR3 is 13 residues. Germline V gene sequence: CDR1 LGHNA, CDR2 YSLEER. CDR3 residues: CASSQETTDTQYF. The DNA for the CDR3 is TGCGCCAGCAGCCAAGAAACTACAGATACGCAGTATTTT.

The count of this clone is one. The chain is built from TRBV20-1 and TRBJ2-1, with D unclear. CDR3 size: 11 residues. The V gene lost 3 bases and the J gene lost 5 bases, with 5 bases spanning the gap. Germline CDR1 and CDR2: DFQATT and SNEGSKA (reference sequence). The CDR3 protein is CSASHHNEQFF. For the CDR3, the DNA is TGCAGTGCTAGTCATCACAATGAGCAGTTCTTC.

DNA for the CDR3: TGTGCCAGCAGTTATGGACAGGGGGAATACGAGCAGTACTTC. Protein sequence: CASSYGQGEYEQYF. The chain uses TRBV27 and TRBJ2-7; 10 positions match TRBD1. Germline loops: CDR1 MNHEY, CDR2 SMNVEV (reference sequence). CDR3 length: 14 amino acids. The ends lost 4 bases at V and 4 bases at J; junction bases unmatched: 4.

In nucleotides, the CDR3 is TGCGCCAGCAGCCAAGCTGTCACACTAGCTGGGGCAGAACAGTACTTC. It encodes CASSQAVTLAGAEQYF. This rearrangement joins TRBV4-1 to TRBJ2-7, with D possibly matching TRBD2 (6 bases). Germline-derived CDR1 and CDR2 are MGHRA and YSYEKL. This CDR3 is built from 16 residues. Deletions cut 1 base from V and 10 bases from J, with 23 bases between.

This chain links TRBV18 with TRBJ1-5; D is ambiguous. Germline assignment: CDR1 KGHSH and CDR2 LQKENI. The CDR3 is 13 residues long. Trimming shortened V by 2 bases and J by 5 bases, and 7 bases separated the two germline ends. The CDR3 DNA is TGTGCCAGCTCACCAACTCGGGATCAGCCCCAGCATTTT. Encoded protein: CASSPTRDQPQHF.

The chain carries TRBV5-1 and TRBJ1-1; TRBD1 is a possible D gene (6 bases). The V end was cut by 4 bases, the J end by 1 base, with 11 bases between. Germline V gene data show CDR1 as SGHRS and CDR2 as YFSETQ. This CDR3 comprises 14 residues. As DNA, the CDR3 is TGCGCCAGCAGCCCGGGACACTCGAACACTGAAGCTTTCTTT. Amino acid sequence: CASSPGHSNTEAFF.

The CDR3 region is CAWTRGETQYF. The CDR3 bases are TGTGCCTGGACCCGGGGGGAGACCCAGTACTTC. This chain uses TRBV30 with TRBJ2-5; tentatively, D is TRBD2 (6 bases). The CDR3 consists of 11 residues. Trimming pared 4 bases from V and 5 bases from J, leaving 8 bases between. Germline V CDR1 and CDR2: GTSNPN, SVGIG (reference sequence).

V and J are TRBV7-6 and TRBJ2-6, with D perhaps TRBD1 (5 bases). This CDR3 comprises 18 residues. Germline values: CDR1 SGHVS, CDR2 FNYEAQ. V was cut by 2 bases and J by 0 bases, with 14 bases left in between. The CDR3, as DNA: TGTGCCAGCAGCTTACTGGCAGGGTTAGACTCTGGGGCCAACGTCCTGACTTTC. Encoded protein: CASSLLAGLDSGANVLTF.

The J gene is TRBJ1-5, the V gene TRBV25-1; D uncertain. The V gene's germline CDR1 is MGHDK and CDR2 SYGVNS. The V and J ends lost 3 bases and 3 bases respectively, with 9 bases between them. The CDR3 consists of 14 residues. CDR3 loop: CASSEAASNQPQHF. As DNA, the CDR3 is TGTGCCAGCAGTGAGGCGGCTTCCAATCAGCCCCAGCATTTT.

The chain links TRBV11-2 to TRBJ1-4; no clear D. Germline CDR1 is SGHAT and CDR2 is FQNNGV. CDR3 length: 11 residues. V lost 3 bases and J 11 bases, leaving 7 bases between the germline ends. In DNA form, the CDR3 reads TGTGCCAGCAGCTTCTCCACTAAACTGTTTTTT. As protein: CASSFSTKLFF.

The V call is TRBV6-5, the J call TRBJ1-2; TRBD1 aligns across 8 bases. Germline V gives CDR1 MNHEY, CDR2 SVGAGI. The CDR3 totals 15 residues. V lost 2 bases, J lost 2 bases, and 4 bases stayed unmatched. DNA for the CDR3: TGTGCCAGCAGTTACGGGGCAGGGGGCAACTATGGCTACACCTTC. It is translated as CASSYGAGGNYGYTF.

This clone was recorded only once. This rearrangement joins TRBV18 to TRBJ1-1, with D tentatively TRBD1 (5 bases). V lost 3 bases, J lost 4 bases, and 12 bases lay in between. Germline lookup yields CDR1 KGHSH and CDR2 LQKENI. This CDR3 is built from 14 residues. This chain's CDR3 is CASSPVPGGTEAFF. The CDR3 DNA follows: TGTGCCAGCTCACCCGTTCCGGGGGGCACTGAAGCTTTCTTT.

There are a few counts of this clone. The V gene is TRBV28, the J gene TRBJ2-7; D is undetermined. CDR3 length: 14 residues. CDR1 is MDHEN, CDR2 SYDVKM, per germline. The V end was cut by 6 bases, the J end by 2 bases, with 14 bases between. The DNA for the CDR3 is TGTGCCAGCAGCCAATCAGGAAGTACCTACGAGCAGTACTTC. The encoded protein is CASSQSGSTYEQYF.

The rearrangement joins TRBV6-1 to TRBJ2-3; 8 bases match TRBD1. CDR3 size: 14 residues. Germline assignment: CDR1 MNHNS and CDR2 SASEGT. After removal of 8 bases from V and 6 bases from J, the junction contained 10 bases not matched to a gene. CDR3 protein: CASERTGLRDTQYF. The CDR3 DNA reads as TGTGCCAGCGAAAGGACAGGGCTCCGCGATACGCAGTATTTT.

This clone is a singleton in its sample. CDR3 nucleotides: TGCAGCGTTTGGGGAGGTTACGAGCAGTACTTC. It specifies CSVWGGYEQYF. The chain carries TRBV29-1 and TRBJ2-7; TRBD2 is a possible D gene (6 bases). The CDR3 loop spans 11 amino acids. V was shortened by 5 bases and J by 4 bases, with 9 bases between the two germline ends. The germline CDR1 and CDR2 sequences are SQVTM and ANQGSEA.

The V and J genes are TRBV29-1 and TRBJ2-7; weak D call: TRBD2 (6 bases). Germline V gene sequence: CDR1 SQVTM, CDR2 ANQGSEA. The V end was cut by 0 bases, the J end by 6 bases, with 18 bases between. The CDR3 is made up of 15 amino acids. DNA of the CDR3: TGCAGCGTTGAAGATGGGGCGAACCCGGAGGGCGAGCAGTACTTC. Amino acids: CSVEDGANPEGEQYF.

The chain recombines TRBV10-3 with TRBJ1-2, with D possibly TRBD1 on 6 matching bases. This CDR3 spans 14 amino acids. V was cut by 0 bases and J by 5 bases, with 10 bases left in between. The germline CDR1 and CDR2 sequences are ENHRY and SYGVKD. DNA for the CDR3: TGTGCCATCAGTGAGTCTGGACAGATATATGGCTACACCTTC. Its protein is CAISESGQIYGYTF.

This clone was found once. The CDR3 sequence: CASSNRTGVHEQYF. CDR3 DNA: TGTGCCAGCAGCAACCGGACAGGGGTCCACGAGCAGTACTTC. The genes are TRBV6-6 and TRBJ2-7; 9 positions agree with TRBD1. This CDR3 is 14 amino acids long. The V segment lost 6 bases and the J segment 5 bases; nucleotides outside the gene matches: 8. Germline V gives CDR1 MNHNY, CDR2 SVGAGI (reference sequence).

The DNA for the CDR3 is TGTGCCAGCAGCTCCGGGACAGTCTCCTACGAGCAGTACTTC. This gives the protein CASSSGTVSYEQYF. The V call is TRBV7-2, the J call TRBJ2-7; 7 bases are shared with TRBD1. This CDR3 has 14 residues. V gave up 4 bases and J gave up 0 bases; unmatched junction bases: 3. Germline V lookup: CDR1 SGHTA, CDR2 FQGNSA. Supplemented by reference TRBV7-2 and TRBJ2-7, the full variable domain reads GAGVSQSPSNKVTEKGKDVELRCDPISGHTALYWYRQSLGQGLEFLIYFQGNSAPDKSGLPSDRFSAERTGGSVSTLTIQRTQQEDSAVYLCASSSGTVSYEQYFGPGTRLTVT.

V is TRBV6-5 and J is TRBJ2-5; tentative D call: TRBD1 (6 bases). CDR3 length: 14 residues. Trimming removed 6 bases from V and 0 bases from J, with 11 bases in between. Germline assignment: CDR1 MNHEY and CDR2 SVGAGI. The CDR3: CASRIRTDQETQYF. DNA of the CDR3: TGTGCCAGCAGGATTCGGACAGACCAAGAGACCCAGTACTTC.

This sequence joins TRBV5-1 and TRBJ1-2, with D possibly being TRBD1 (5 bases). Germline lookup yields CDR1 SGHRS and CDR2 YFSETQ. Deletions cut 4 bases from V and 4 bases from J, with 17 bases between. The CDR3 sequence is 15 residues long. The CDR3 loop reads CASSPEGTGPYGYTF. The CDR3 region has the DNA TGCGCCAGCAGCCCCGAAGGTACAGGCCCCTATGGCTACACCTTC.

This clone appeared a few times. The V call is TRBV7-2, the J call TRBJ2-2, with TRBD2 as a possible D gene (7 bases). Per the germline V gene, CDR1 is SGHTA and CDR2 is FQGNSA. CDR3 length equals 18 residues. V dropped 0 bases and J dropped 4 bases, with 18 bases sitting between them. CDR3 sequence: CASSLAPGGGSITGELFF. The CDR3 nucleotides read TGTGCCAGCAGCTTAGCCCCGGGGGGCGGGAGTATCACCGGGGAGCTGTTTTTT.